This T cell receptor (beta chain) was retrieved from a study of T cells after yellow fever vaccination. Overall study results and limits: At around 95% for CD4 and over 80% for CD8, most primary-vaccination clones showed up again after the booster. Any FACS-sorted repertoire could hold abundant clonotypes that contaminate it from the bulk population. Few clonotypes appeared in both CD4 and CD8 compartments.

J lost 6 bases, V lost 4 bases, and 8 bases had no gene match. The CDR3 runs to 14 residues. Germline V CDR1 and CDR2: SNHLY, FYNNEI. On this clonotype itself: The antigen is unknown.

Template switching with 5'RACE generated the TCR cDNA and added a universal primer site and UMIs. TCRdb reprocessed the 5' RACE reads via MiXCR and lists one record per CDR3 protein. The table shows some 600,000 distinct CDR3 sequences, with approximately 13% occurring only once. The source is a man aged 25 to 40 who received the YFV17D yellow fever vaccine. The rearrangement links TRBV2 to TRBJ2-7; 8 bases align to TRBD2. The source was PBMCs, collected on the day of the yellow fever booster vaccination. The CDR3 bases are TGTGCCAGCAGTGGGGGACTAGAAGGTTCCGAGCAGTACTTC. It translates to CASSGGLEGSEQYF.